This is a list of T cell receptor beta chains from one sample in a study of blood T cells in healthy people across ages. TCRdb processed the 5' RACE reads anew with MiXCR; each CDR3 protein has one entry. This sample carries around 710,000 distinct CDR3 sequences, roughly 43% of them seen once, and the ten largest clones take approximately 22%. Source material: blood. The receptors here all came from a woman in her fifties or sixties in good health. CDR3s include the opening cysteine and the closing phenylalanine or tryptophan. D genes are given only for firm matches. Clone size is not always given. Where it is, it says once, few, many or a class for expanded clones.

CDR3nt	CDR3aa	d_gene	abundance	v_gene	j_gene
TGCGCCAGCAGCCTTTTAACGGATTCCACAGATACGCAGTATTTT	CASSLLTDSTDTQYF	.	.	TRBV4-3	TRBJ2-3
TGTGCCAGCAGGCCGCGGGGGGGGAGTTTGTACAATGAGCAGTTCTTC	CASRPRGGSLYNEQFF	TRBD2	.	TRBV7-2	TRBJ2-1
TGCGCCAGCAGCCAGCTCACCGGGACAGAAGCTCCCTACGAGCAGTACTTC	CASSQLTGTEAPYEQYF	TRBD1	.	TRBV4-1	TRBJ2-7
TGTGCCAGCAGTTTAGAGGGGTTTACTTCACCCCTCCACTTT	CASSLEGFTSPLHF	.	.	TRBV27	TRBJ1-6
TGCGCCAGCAGCTTCCAGTTGGTGGATGGGGAGCAGTTCTTC	CASSFQLVDGEQFF	.	.	TRBV5-1	TRBJ2-1
TGTGCCAGCAGCTTATCCCAGGGAGAGCAGTACTTC	CASSLSQGEQYF	.	few	TRBV7-9	TRBJ2-7
TGTGCCAGCAGCTTAGGAGGAGGGGGCCGCGGGCATGGCTACACCTTC	CASSLGGGGRGHGYTF	TRBD1	many	TRBV7-3	TRBJ1-2
TGTGCCAGCAGTGCCGGGACACGCGACAATGAGCAGTACTTC	CASSAGTRDNEQYF	.	.	TRBV28	TRBJ2-7
TGTGCCAGCAGTTTGGGGTACAGGGGAGATAATTCACCCCTCCACTTT	CASSLGYRGDNSPLHF	TRBD1	.	TRBV27	TRBJ1-6
TGCAGTGCTAGAGAACAGGGGATATATAATTCACCCCTCCACTTT	CSAREQGIYNSPLHF	TRBD1	few	TRBV20-1	TRBJ1-6
TGTGCCAGCAGCGCACCGGGACAGGGATACTACGAGCAGTACTTC	CASSAPGQGYYEQYF	TRBD1	few	TRBV9	TRBJ2-7
TGTGCCAGCAGCTTAATCGGGACTAGCGGAGTTGGCTCCTACAATGAGCAGTTCTTC	CASSLIGTSGVGSYNEQFF	TRBD2	.	TRBV7-3	TRBJ2-1
TGCAGTGCTAGAGATCCCTTTGGTACGGCTAGCTCCTACAATGAGCAGTACTTC	CSARDPFGTASSYNEQYF	.	.	TRBV20-1	TRBJ2-7
TGTGCCAGCAGCCCAGGGGGACACTCCTATGGCTACACCTTC	CASSPGGHSYGYTF	TRBD1	few	TRBV7-9	TRBJ1-2
TGTGCCAGCAGTTACTCGAACGCCGGGTCGGAGCAGTACTTC	CASSYSNAGSEQYF	.	.	TRBV6-2/TRBV6-3	TRBJ2-7
TGTGCCAGCAGCGCCGGCCGGACAGGGTCCCAAAACGAGCAGTACTTC	CASSAGRTGSQNEQYF	TRBD1	few	TRBV9	TRBJ2-7
TGTGCCAGCAGCCCCGCCGACGGGGGCTCCCACGAGCAGTACTTC	CASSPADGGSHEQYF	.	.	TRBV3-1	TRBJ2-7
TGTGCCAGCAGCTTGGGACAGGTTGGAGATCAGCCCCAGCATTTT	CASSLGQVGDQPQHF	TRBD1	.	TRBV7-9	TRBJ1-5
TGTGCCAGCAGCCTTGGGACAGGGGTAATCCGTAATTCACCCCTCCACTTT	CASSLGTGVIRNSPLHF	TRBD1	.	TRBV27	TRBJ1-6
TGTGCCAGCAGCCCTCCGGGACTAGCGGCCCGCTACGAGCAGTACTTC	CASSPPGLAARYEQYF	TRBD2	many	TRBV7-2	TRBJ2-7
TGCAGTGCCACCCTGGCGGGGCTCAGCTCCTACGAGCAGTACTTC	CSATLAGLSSYEQYF	.	many	TRBV20-1	TRBJ2-7
TGTGCCGGCAGCTCGGGACAGGGGTCCTACAATGAGCAGTTCTTC	CAGSSGQGSYNEQFF	TRBD1	.	TRBV7-2	TRBJ2-1
TGTGCCAGCAGCAAACCAACAGGGAGAAATGAGCAGTACTTC	CASSKPTGRNEQYF	.	.	TRBV21-1	TRBJ2-5
TGTGCCAGCAGCGTCCTGGGGGACAACTACGAGCAGTACTTC	CASSVLGDNYEQYF	.	.	TRBV7-2	TRBJ2-7
TGTGCCAGCAGCCTCGAGACAGGGTTTGGCTACACCTTC	CASSLETGFGYTF	TRBD1	many	TRBV3-1	TRBJ1-2
TGCGCCAGCAACTGGGACCAAGAGACCCAGTACTTC	CASNWDQETQYF	.	.	TRBV5-1	TRBJ2-5
TGTGCCAGCAGTGACTCGGATATGGGGTTTAGCTCCTACAATGAGCAGTTCTTC	CASSDSDMGFSSYNEQFF	.	.	TRBV6-4	TRBJ2-1
TGTGCCAGCAGCCAGGGACTCGGCGGTGAAAAACTGTTTTTT	CASSQGLGGEKLFF	.	few	TRBV14	TRBJ1-4
TGTGCCAGCAGCGGACGAGGGAATGGCTACACCTTC	CASSGRGNGYTF	.	few	TRBV9	TRBJ1-2
TGCGCCAGCCGGGGACAGCTTGCAACTAATGAAAAACTGTTTTTT	CASRGQLATNEKLFF	TRBD1	.	TRBV5-1	TRBJ1-4
TGTGCCAGCAGTGAAGAGTCCCGAGAGACCCAGTTCTTC	CASSEESRETQFF	.	.	TRBV6-1	TRBJ2-1
TGTGCCTGGAGTCTGACAGCCGGGGGGCCCCAGCATTTT	CAWSLTAGGPQHF	.	few	TRBV30	TRBJ1-5
TGTGCCAGCAGTTCCCCACTAGCGGACCTTCACAATGAGCAGTTCTTC	CASSSPLADLHNEQFF	TRBD2	.	TRBV6-5	TRBJ2-1
TGCGCCAGCAGCTTGGCCCTGGGGGAAGAGACCCAGTACTTC	CASSLALGEETQYF	.	many	TRBV5-1	TRBJ2-5
TGTGCCAGCAGTTACAGTGAACCCACAGATACGCAGTATTTT	CASSYSEPTDTQYF	.	few	TRBV6-5	TRBJ2-3
TGTGCCAGCAGCGTCGGGGGCGGGACAGGGTCCACCTACGAGCAGTACTTC	CASSVGGGTGSTYEQYF	TRBD1	few	TRBV7-8	TRBJ2-7
TGCAGTGCTAGTGACAGGGGAAATGAGCAGTTCTTC	CSASDRGNEQFF	TRBD1	.	TRBV20-1	TRBJ2-1
TGTGCCATCAGTGTGTTCCTAGCGGGGAACAACAATGAGCAGTACTTC	CAISVFLAGNNNEQYF	TRBD2	.	TRBV10-3	TRBJ2-7
TGTGCCAGCAGCCAAGTTCCGACTAGCGGGAGGTTCTTC	CASSQVPTSGRFF	TRBD2	.	TRBV14	TRBJ2-1
TGTGCCACCAGTGATTCGAGCGGGCTGAGCTCCTACAATGAGCAGTTCTTC	CATSDSSGLSSYNEQFF	.	.	TRBV24-1	TRBJ2-1
TGCGCCAGCAGCCAAGAAGGCGCCGGGACTACTTACAATGAGCAGTTCTTC	CASSQEGAGTTYNEQFF	TRBD2	.	TRBV4-1	TRBJ2-1
TGCAGCGTTGAAGAGGCAGTGGGGGATGAAAAACTGTTTTTT	CSVEEAVGDEKLFF	.	.	TRBV29-1	TRBJ1-4
TGTGCCAGCAGCGCCAATGGGTTCGGGGACACTGAAGCTTTCTTT	CASSANGFGDTEAFF	.	once	TRBV7-3	TRBJ1-1
TGTGCCAGCAGTCTCCCCCCGGGGTTCTCCTACAATGAGCAGTTCTTC	CASSLPPGFSYNEQFF	.	.	TRBV28	TRBJ2-1
TGTGCCAGCAGTTACTCGACTCAGAGAAATGGCTACACCTTC	CASSYSTQRNGYTF	.	.	TRBV6-2/TRBV6-3	TRBJ1-2
TGTGCCAGCAGGGGACTAGCGGGGGGCCAGGAGACCCAGTACTTC	CASRGLAGGQETQYF	TRBD2	.	TRBV3-1	TRBJ2-5
TGTGCCAGCAGCCGGGACGGCAACCACAATGAGCAGTTCTTC	CASSRDGNHNEQFF	.	once	TRBV2	TRBJ2-1
TGTGCCACGTCCGGGACTTCAACCTTGGGCGAGCAGTACTTC	CATSGTSTLGEQYF	.	.	TRBV25-1	TRBJ2-7
TGCAGTGCTAGCACAGGGGCAGGCAGCGAGCAGTACTTC	CSASTGAGSEQYF	TRBD1	.	TRBV20-1	TRBJ2-7